The rows below give T cell receptor beta chains drawn from one sample of a study of cytomegalovirus exposure and HLA in healthy donors. Assay: immunoSEQ multiplex PCR; the TCRdb copy retains only in-frame clones and omits some. The sample has approximately 130,000 clones, over 65% seen once. Sequencing input: PBMCs. The receptor source for this set is a man in his fifties in good health and CMV-seronegative. Both conserved end residues are part of each CDR3. The order of the fields is V gene, clone size, D gene, J gene, CDR3 protein, CDR3 DNA. D genes are given only for firm matches. Not all rows give a size; the values are once, few, many and, for expanded clones, a class.

TRBV6-1,NA,TRBD1,TRBJ1-3,CASSRGTAGNTIYF,TGTGCCAGCAGCCGGGGGACAGCTGGAAACACCATATATTTT
TRBV5-4,NA,TRBD1,TRBJ1-5,CASSLGGQGSNQPQHF,TGTGCCAGCAGCTTGGGCGGACAGGGTAGCAATCAGCCCCAGCATTTT
TRBV11-2,NA,NA,TRBJ1-1,CASSPSMNTEAFF,TGTGCCAGCAGCCCGAGCATGAACACTGAAGCTTTCTTT
TRBV10-3,NA,NA,TRBJ2-3,CAISESGAGTDTQYF,TGTGCCATCAGTGAGTCGGGCGCAGGCACAGATACGCAGTATTTT
TRBV25-1,NA,NA,TRBJ2-2,CASRSGSGWSTGELFF,TGTGCCAGCAGGTCGGGTTCAGGGTGGAGCACCGGGGAGCTGTTTTTT
TRBV29-1,NA,TRBD1,TRBJ2-7,CSVTTGTGAYEQYF,TGCAGCGTTACGACCGGGACAGGGGCCTACGAGCAGTACTTC
TRBV9,NA,TRBD2,TRBJ2-1,CASSAVSGSDNEQFF,TGTGCCAGCAGCGCAGTCAGCGGGAGCGACAATGAGCAGTTCTTC
TRBV10-3,NA,NA,TRBJ1-5,CAISDPGQGARGIQPQHF,TGTGCCATCAGTGACCCGGGGCAGGGAGCCCGCGGGATTCAGCCCCAGCATTTT
TRBV6-6,few,TRBD2,TRBJ2-1,CASSYATSGRYNEQFF,TGTGCCAGCAGTTACGCTACTAGCGGGAGGTACAATGAGCAGTTCTTC
TRBV5-4,NA,TRBD1,TRBJ2-1,CASSSGQGNYNEQFF,TGTGCCAGCAGCTCCGGACAGGGGAACTACAATGAGCAGTTCTTC
TRBV5-6,once,TRBD1,TRBJ2-1,CASSLGDRGNYNEQFF,TGTGCCAGCAGCTTGGGGGACAGGGGAAACTACAATGAGCAGTTCTTC
TRBV25-1,NA,TRBD2,TRBJ2-5,CASGPSGSRETQYF,TGTGCCAGCGGGCCTAGCGGGAGCCGGGAGACCCAGTACTTC
TRBV4-2,NA,TRBD1,TRBJ2-7,CASSRQGQGASYEQYF,TGTGCCAGCAGCCGACAGGGACAGGGGGCCTCCTACGAGCAGTACTTC
TRBV19,few,TRBD2,TRBJ2-7,CASSKKSGGRRRFEQYF,TGTGCCAGTAGTAAAAAGTCGGGCGGGAGGCGTCGGTTCGAGCAGTACTTC
TRBV4-1,NA,NA,TRBJ2-7,CASSHPGVVYEQYF,TGCGCCAGCAGCCACCCGGGAGTAGTCTACGAGCAGTACTTC
TRBV28,NA,TRBD2,TRBJ2-6,CASSLRLAGFTGANVLTF,TGTGCCAGCAGTTTAAGGCTAGCGGGATTCACTGGGGCCAACGTCCTGACTTTC
TRBV6-5,NA,TRBD2,TRBJ2-1,CASPGLELWNEQFF,TGTGCCAGCCCGGGACTAGAGCTTTGGAATGAGCAGTTCTTC
TRBV4-1,NA,TRBD2,TRBJ2-1,CASSLAGLAGGNEQFF,TGCGCCAGCAGCTTGGCCGGGCTAGCGGGAGGAAATGAGCAGTTCTTC
TRBV28,NA,TRBD1,TRBJ2-3,CASSLTLDRVTDTQYF,TGTGCCAGCAGTTTAACCTTAGACAGGGTGACAGATACGCAGTATTTT
TRBV6-1,NA,TRBD1,TRBJ1-4,CASSVGQGAISTNEKLFF,TGTGCCAGCAGTGTAGGACAGGGGGCGATTTCCACTAATGAAAAACTGTTTTTT
TRBV5-6,NA,TRBD2,TRBJ2-1,CASSPRPGLAGANEQFF,TGTGCCAGCAGCCCCCGCCCCGGACTAGCGGGAGCCAATGAGCAGTTCTTC
TRBV6-1,few,TRBD1,TRBJ2-7,CASGKTGALNEQYF,TGTGCCAGCGGGAAAACAGGGGCGTTGAACGAGCAGTACTTC
TRBV25-1,once,NA,TRBJ2-1,CASSEAGEQFF,TGTGCCAGCAGTGAAGCAGGTGAGCAGTTCTTC
TRBV6-1,few,NA,TRBJ2-3,CASSLGQSTDTQYF,TGTGCCAGCAGCCTGGGCCAGTCCACAGATACGCAGTATTTT
TRBV7-8,NA,NA,TRBJ2-3,CASSPLVGTTDTQYF,TGTGCCAGCAGCCCCCTGGTCGGGACAACAGATACGCAGTATTTT
TRBV27,NA,NA,TRBJ1-1,CASSLNRRGEAFF,TGTGCCAGCAGTTTAAACAGGAGGGGTGAAGCTTTCTTT
TRBV6-4,NA,TRBD2,TRBJ2-1,CASSDSSGRAYNEQFF,TGTGCCAGCAGTGACTCTAGCGGGAGGGCTTACAATGAGCAGTTCTTC
TRBV6-1,NA,TRBD1,TRBJ2-7,CASTADRNYEQYF,TGTGCCAGCACCGCGGACAGGAACTACGAGCAGTACTTC
TRBV6-6,few,NA,TRBJ1-1,CASNRVGTEAFF,TGTGCCAGCAACAGGGTCGGCACTGAAGCTTTCTTT
TRBV30,once,NA,TRBJ2-7,CAWSVLVSYEQYF,TGTGCCTGGAGTGTACTAGTCTCCTACGAGCAGTACTTC
TRBV2,NA,NA,TRBJ1-1,CASSPPVSNTEAFF,TGTGCCAGCAGTCCACCGGTCTCGAACACTGAAGCTTTCTTT
TRBV5-4,NA,TRBD1,TRBJ1-3,CASSSRGLRSSGNTIYF,TGTGCCAGCAGCTCCAGGGGGCTACGGAGCTCTGGAAACACCATATATTTT
TRBV19,few,NA,TRBJ1-1,CASSKGGGNTEAFF,TGTGCCAGTAGTAAAGGGGGTGGAAACACTGAAGCTTTCTTT
TRBV29-1,NA,NA,TRBJ1-1,CSVGTAAMNTEAFF,TGCAGCGTTGGTACAGCTGCAATGAACACTGAAGCTTTCTTT
TRBV27,few,NA,TRBJ2-1,CASSSTSSSYNEQFF,TGTGCCAGCAGTTCAACTAGTTCCTCCTACAATGAGCAGTTCTTC
TRBV2,NA,TRBD1,TRBJ1-2,CASSDPGQGSAGYTF,TGTGCCAGCAGTGACCCCGGACAGGGATCGGCTGGCTACACCTTC
TRBV5-8,once,TRBD1,TRBJ1-3,CASSTGQGAAGNTIYF,TGTGCCAGCAGCACGGGACAGGGGGCCGCTGGAAACACCATATATTTT
TRBV28,NA,TRBD2,TRBJ2-7,CASSSGGQTYEQYF,TGTGCCAGCAGTAGCGGGGGCCAAACCTACGAGCAGTACTTC
TRBV10-3,NA,TRBD1,TRBJ1-5,CAISDMGTGGKKPQHF,TGTGCCATCAGTGATATGGGGACAGGGGGGAAGAAGCCCCAGCATTTT
TRBV2,NA,NA,TRBJ2-7,CASSEQGGEYEQYF,TGTGCCAGCAGTGAACAGGGCGGAGAGTACGAGCAGTACTTC
TRBV28,NA,NA,TRBJ2-1,CASSSTNRVYNEQFF,TGTGCCAGCAGTTCCACTAATCGGGTCTACAATGAGCAGTTCTTC
TRBV6-1,NA,NA,TRBJ2-7,CASSVVREISYEQYF,TGTGCCAGCAGTGTAGTACGGGAGATCTCGTACGAGCAGTACTTC
TRBV19,NA,TRBD1,TRBJ2-1,CASSITQGANNEQFF,TGTGCCAGTAGTATTACACAGGGGGCTAACAATGAGCAGTTCTTC
TRBV5-1,NA,NA,TRBJ1-3,CASSLGTAGDTIYF,TGCGCCAGCAGCTTGGGGACAGCTGGGGACACCATATATTTT
TRBV5-1,NA,TRBD1,TRBJ2-4,CASSVTGGNQNIQYF,TGCGCCAGCAGCGTGACAGGGGGCAACCAAAACATTCAGTACTTC
TRBV28,NA,TRBD2,TRBJ2-7,CASRSLVAGSYEQYF,TGTGCCAGCAGATCTCTGGTAGCGGGGTCCTACGAGCAGTACTTC
TRBV28,NA,TRBD2,TRBJ2-7,CASSLAGVSSYEQYF,TGTGCCAGCAGTTTAGCGGGGGTGAGCTCCTACGAGCAGTACTTC
TRBV2,NA,TRBD2,TRBJ2-5,CASRGTSGTQETQYF,TGTGCCAGCAGAGGGACTAGCGGAACTCAAGAGACCCAGTACTTC
TRBV27,NA,NA,TRBJ2-2,CASSPNWARTSTGELFF,TGTGCCAGCAGTCCGAACTGGGCCCGAACCTCGACCGGGGAGCTGTTTTTT